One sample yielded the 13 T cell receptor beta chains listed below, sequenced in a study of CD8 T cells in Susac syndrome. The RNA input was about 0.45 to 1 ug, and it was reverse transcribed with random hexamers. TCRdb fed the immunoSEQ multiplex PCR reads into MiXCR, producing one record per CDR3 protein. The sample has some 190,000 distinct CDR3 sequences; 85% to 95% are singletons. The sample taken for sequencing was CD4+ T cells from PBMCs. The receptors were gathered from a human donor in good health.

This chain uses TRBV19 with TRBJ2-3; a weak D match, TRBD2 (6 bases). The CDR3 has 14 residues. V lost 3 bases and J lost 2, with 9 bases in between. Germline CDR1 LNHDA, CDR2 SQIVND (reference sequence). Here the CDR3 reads CASSMAGPTDTQYF. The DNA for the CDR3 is TGTGCCAGTAGTATGGCGGGGCCCACAGATACGCAGTATTTT.

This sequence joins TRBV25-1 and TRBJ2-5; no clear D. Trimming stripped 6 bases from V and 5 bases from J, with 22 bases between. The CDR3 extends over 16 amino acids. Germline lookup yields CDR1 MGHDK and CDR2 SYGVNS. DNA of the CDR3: TGTGCCAGCAGGGGCCCCGGCGTGGGGTCTAAGGAGACCCAGTACTTC. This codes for CASRGPGVGSKETQYF.

CDR3 sequence reads: CASSTSPREPQHF. DNA of the CDR3: TGTGCCAGCAGCACAAGCCCCCGTGAGCCCCAGCATTTT. The chain uses TRBV6-1 and TRBJ1-5; the D is unclear. The germline V gene has CDR1 MNHNS and CDR2 SASEGT. This CDR3 has 13 residues. The V gene lost 6 bases and the J gene lost 8 bases, with 14 bases spanning the gap.

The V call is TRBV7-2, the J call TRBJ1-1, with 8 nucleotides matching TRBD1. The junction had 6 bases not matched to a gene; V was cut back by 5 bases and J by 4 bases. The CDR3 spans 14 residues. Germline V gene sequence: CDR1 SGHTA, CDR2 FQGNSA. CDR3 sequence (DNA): TGTGCCAGCAGCAAAACAGGGGGAGGCACTGAAGCTTTCTTT. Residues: CASSKTGGGTEAFF.

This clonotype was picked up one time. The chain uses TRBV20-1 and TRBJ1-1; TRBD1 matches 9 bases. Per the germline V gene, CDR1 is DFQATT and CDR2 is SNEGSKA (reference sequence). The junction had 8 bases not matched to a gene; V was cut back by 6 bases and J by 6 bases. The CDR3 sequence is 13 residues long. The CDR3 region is CSADRDRVSEAFF. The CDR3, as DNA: TGCAGTGCCGACCGGGACAGGGTCTCTGAAGCTTTCTTT.

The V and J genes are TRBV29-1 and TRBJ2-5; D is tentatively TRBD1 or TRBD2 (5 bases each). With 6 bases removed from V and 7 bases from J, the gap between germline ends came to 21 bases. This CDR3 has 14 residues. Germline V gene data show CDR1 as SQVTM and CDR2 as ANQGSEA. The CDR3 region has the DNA TGCAGCGTCGGCGACGGGGCAGGCCGGGGGACCCAGTACTTC. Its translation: CSVGDGAGRGTQYF.

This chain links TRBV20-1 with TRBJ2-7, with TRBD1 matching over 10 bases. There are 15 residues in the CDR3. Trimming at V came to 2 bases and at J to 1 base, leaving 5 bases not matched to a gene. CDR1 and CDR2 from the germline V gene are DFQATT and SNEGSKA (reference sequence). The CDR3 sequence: CSARPGTGASYEQYV. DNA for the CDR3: TGCAGTGCTAGACCTGGGACAGGGGCATCCTACGAGCAGTACGTC.

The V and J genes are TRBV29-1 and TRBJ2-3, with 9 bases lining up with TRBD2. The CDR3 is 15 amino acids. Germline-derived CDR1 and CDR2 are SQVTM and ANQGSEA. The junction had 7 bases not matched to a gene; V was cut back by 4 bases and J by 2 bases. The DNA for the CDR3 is TGCAGCGTTGTCTCTAGCGGGGTCTTCACAGATACGCAGTATTTT. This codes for CSVVSSGVFTDTQYF.

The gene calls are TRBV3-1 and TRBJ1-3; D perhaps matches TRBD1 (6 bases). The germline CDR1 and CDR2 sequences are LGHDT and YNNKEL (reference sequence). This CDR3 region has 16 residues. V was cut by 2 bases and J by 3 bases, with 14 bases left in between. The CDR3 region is CASSQLTPQGGNTIYF. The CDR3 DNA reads TGTGCCAGCAGCCAATTGACCCCACAGGGTGGAAACACCATATATTTT.

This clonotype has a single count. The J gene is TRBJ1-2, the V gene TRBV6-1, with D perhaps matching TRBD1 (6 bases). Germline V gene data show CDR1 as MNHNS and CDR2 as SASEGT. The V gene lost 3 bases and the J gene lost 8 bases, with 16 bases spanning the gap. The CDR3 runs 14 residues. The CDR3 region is CASSDKAGARGYTF. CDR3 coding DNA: TGTGCCAGCAGTGACAAGGCAGGGGCGCGGGGCTACACCTTC.

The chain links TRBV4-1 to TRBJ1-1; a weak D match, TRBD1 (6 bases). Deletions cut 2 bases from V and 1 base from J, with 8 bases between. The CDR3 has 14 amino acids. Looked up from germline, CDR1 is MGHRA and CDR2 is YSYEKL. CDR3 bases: TGCGCCAGCAGCCAATTGGACAGGAACACTGAAGCTTTCTTT. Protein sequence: CASSQLDRNTEAFF.

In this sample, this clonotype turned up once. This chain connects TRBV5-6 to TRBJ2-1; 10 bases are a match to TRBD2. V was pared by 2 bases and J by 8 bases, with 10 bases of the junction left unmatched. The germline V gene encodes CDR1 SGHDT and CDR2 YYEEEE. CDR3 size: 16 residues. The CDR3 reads CASSFERGGLTHEQFF. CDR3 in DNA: TGTGCCAGCAGCTTCGAGCGGGGGGGCCTCACCCATGAGCAGTTCTTC.

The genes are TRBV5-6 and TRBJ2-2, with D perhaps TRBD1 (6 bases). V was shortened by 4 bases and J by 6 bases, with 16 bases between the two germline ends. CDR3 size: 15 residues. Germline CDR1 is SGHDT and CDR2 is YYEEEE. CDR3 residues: CASSPTGNFPGELFF. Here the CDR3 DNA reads TGTGCCAGCAGCCCGACAGGCAATTTTCCCGGGGAGCTGTTTTTT.